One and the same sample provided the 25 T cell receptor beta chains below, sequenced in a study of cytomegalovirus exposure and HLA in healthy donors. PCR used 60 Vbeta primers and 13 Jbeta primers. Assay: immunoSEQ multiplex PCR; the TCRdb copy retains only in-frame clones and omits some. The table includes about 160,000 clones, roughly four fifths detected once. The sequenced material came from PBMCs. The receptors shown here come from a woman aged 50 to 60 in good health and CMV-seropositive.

The DNA for the CDR3 is TGTGCCAGCAGTGAGACAGGGGGCTGGCAGCCCCAGCATTTT. Protein: CASSETGGWQPQHF. V gene TRBV28 combines with J gene TRBJ1-5; TRBD1 matches at 10 bases. Trimming cost V 5 bases and J 7 bases; bases outside gene matches: 5. The CDR3 has 14 residues. Germline CDR1 is MDHEN and CDR2 is SYDVKM.

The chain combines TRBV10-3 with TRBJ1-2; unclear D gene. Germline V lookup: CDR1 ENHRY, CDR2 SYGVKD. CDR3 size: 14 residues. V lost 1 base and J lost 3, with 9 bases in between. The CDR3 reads CAISEFLSDYGYTF. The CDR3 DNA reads TGTGCCATCAGTGAGTTCCTCTCTGACTATGGCTACACCTTC.

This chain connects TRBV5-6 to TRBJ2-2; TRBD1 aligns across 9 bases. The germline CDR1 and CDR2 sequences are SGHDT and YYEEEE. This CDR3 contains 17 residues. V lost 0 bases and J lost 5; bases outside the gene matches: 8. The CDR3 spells CASSLVGGQGRTGELFF. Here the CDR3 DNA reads TGTGCCAGCAGCTTGGTGGGCGGACAGGGGAGGACCGGGGAGCTGTTTTTT.

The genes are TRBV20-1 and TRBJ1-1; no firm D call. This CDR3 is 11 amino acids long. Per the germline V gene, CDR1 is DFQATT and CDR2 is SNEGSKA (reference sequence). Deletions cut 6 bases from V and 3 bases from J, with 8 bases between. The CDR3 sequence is CSAKQYTEAFF. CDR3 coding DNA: TGCAGTGCCAAACAGTACACTGAAGCTTTCTTT.

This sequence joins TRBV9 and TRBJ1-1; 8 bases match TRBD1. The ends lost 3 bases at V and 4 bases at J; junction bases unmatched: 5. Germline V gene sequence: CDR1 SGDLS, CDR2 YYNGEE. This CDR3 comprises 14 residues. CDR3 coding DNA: TGTGCCAGCAGCGCCCACAGGGGGACCACTGAAGCTTTCTTT. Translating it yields CASSAHRGTTEAFF.

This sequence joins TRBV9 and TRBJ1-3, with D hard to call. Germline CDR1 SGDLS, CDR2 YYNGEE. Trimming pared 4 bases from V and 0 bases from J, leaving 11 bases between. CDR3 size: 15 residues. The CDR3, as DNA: TGTGCCAGCAGCCTAGAAGGACTCTCTGGAAACACCATATATTTT. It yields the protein CASSLEGLSGNTIYF.

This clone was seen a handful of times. The CDR3 region is CAYRDLNYEQYF. CDR3 DNA: TGTGCCTACCGGGACTTAAACTACGAGCAGTACTTC. The genes are TRBV2 and TRBJ2-7; perhaps TRBD2 as D (6 bases). This CDR3 has 12 residues. Trimming cost V 11 bases and J 3 bases, with 14 bases left between them. Per the germline V gene, CDR1 is SNHLY and CDR2 is FYNNEI.

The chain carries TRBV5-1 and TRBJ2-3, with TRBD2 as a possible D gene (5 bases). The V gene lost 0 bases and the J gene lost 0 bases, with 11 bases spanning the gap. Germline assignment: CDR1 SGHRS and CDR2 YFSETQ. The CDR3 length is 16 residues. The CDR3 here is CASSLAGLISTDTQYF. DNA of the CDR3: TGCGCCAGCAGCTTGGCCGGACTTATTAGCACAGATACGCAGTATTTT.

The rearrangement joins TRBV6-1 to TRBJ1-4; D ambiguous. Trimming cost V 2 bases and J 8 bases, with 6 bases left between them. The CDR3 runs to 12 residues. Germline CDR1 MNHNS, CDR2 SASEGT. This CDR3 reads CASSESREKLFF. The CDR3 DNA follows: TGTGCCAGCAGTGAATCGCGAGAAAAACTGTTTTTT.

In nucleotides, the CDR3 is TGCGCCAGCAGCTTGGCTCAGGGCTTCTCTGGAAACACCATATATTTT. This translates into CASSLAQGFSGNTIYF. The chain carries TRBV5-1 and TRBJ1-3, with D possibly matching TRBD1 (5 bases). This CDR3 is built from 16 residues. The V end was cut by 0 bases, the J end by 0 bases, with 10 bases between. Germline V lookup: CDR1 SGHRS, CDR2 YFSETQ.

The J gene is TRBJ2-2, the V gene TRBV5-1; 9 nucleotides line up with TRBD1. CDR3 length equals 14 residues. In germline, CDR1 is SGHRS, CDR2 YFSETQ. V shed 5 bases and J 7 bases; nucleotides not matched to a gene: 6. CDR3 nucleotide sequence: TGCGCCAGCAGATGGACAGGGGAGGGCGGGGAGCTGTTTTTT. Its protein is CASRWTGEGGELFF. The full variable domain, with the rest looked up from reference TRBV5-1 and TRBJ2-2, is KAGVTQTPRYLIKTRGQQVTLSCSPISGHRSVSWYQQTPGQGLQFLFEYFSETQRNKGNFPGRFSGRQFSNSRSEMNVSTLELGDSALYLCASRWTGEGGELFFGEGSRLTVL.

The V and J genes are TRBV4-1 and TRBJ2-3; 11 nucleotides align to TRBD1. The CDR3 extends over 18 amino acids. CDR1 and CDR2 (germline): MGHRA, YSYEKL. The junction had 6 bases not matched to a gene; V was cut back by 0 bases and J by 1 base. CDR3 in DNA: TGCGCCAGCAGCCAAGACCCGGGACAGGGGGTTGGCACAGATACGCAGTATTTT. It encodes CASSQDPGQGVGTDTQYF.

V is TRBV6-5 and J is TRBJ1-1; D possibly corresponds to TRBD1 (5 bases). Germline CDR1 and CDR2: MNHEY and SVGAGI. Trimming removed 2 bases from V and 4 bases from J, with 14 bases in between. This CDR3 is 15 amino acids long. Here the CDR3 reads CASSYLIPGGTEAFF. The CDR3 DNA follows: TGTGCCAGCAGTTACCTCATACCGGGGGGCACTGAAGCTTTCTTT.

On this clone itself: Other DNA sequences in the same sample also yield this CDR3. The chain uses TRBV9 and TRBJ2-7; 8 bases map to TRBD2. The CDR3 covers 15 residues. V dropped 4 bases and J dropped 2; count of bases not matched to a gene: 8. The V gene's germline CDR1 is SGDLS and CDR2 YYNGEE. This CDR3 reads CASSPFGGGTYEQYF. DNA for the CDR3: TGTGCCAGCAGCCCATTCGGGGGGGGAACCTACGAGCAGTACTTC.

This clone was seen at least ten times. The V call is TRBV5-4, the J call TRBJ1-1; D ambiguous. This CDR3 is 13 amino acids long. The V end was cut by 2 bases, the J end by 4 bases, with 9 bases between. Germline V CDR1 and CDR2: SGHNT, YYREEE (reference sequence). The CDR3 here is CASSFRLGTEAFF. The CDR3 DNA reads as TGTGCCAGCAGCTTTAGACTAGGCACTGAAGCTTTCTTT.

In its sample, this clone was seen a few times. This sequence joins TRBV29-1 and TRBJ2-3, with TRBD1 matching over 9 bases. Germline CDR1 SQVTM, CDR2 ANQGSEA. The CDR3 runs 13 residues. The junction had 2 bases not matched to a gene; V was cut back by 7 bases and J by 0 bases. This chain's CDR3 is CSAGTGSTDTQYF. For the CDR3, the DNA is TGCAGCGCCGGGACAGGGAGCACAGATACGCAGTATTTT.

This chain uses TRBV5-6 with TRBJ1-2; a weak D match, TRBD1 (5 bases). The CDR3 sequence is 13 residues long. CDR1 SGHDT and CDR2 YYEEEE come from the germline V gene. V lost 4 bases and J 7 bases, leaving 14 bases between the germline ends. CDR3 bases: TGTGCCAGCAGCGTGGGCGGGGCAGGTGGCTACACCTTC. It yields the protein CASSVGGAGGYTF.

This CDR3 is CASGLDRPYGYTF. The CDR3 DNA sequence: TGTGCTAGTGGTTTGGACAGACCCTATGGCTACACCTTC. This sequence joins TRBV12-5 and TRBJ1-2; the D is unclear. The V end lost 1 base, the J end lost 4 bases, and 7 bases lay between the germline ends. Germline CDR1 reads LGHNT; CDR2 reads FRNRAP. The length of the CDR3 is 13 residues.

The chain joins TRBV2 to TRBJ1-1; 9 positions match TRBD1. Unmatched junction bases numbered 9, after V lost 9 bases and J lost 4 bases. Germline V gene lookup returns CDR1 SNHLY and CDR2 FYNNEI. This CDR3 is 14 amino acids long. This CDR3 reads CASSQGARGTEAFF. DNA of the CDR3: TGTGCCAGTTCACAGGGGGCTAGGGGCACTGAAGCTTTCTTT.

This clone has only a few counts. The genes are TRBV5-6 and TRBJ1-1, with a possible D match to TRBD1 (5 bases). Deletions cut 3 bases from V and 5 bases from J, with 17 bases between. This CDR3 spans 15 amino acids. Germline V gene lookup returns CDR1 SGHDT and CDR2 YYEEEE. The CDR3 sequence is CASSSDVGGGTEAFF. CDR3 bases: TGTGCCAGCAGCTCGGACGTGGGGGGAGGGACTGAAGCTTTCTTT. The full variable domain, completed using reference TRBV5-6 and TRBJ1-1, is DAGVTQSPTHLIKTRGQQVTLRCSPKSGHDTVSWYQQALGQGPQFIFQYYEEEERQRGNFPDRFSGHQFPNYSSELNVNALLLGDSALYLCASSSDVGGGTEAFFGQGTRLTVV.

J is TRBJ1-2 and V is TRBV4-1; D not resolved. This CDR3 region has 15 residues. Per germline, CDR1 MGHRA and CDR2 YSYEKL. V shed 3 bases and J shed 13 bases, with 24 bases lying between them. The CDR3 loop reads CASSQAETPALEGTF. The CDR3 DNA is TGCGCCAGCAGCCAGGCCGAGACACCCGCGCTTGAAGGCACCTTC.

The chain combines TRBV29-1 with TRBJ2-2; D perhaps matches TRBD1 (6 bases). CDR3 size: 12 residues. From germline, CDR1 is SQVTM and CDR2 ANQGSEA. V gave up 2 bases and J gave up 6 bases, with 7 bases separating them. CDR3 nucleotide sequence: TGCAGCGTTGAAAACAGGGCCGGGGAGCTGTTTTTT. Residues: CSVENRAGELFF.

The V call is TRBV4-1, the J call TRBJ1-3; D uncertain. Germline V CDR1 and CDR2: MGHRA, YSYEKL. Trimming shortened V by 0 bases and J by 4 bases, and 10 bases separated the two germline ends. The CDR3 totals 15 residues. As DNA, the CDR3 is TGCGCCAGCAGCCAAGAAGGCGACTCCGGAAACACCATATATTTT. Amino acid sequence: CASSQEGDSGNTIYF.

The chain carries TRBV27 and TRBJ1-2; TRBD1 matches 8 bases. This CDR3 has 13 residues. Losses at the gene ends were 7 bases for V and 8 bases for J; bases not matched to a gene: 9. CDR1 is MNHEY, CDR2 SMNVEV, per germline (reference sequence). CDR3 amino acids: CASTPGGAKGYTF. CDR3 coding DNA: TGTGCCAGCACCCCAGGGGGCGCGAAAGGCTACACCTTC.

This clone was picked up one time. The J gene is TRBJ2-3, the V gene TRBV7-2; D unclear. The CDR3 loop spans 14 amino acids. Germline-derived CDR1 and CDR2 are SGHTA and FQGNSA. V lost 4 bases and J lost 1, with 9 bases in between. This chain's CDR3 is CASSSHLGTDTQYF. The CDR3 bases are TGTGCCAGCAGCTCCCACTTGGGCACAGATACGCAGTATTTT.